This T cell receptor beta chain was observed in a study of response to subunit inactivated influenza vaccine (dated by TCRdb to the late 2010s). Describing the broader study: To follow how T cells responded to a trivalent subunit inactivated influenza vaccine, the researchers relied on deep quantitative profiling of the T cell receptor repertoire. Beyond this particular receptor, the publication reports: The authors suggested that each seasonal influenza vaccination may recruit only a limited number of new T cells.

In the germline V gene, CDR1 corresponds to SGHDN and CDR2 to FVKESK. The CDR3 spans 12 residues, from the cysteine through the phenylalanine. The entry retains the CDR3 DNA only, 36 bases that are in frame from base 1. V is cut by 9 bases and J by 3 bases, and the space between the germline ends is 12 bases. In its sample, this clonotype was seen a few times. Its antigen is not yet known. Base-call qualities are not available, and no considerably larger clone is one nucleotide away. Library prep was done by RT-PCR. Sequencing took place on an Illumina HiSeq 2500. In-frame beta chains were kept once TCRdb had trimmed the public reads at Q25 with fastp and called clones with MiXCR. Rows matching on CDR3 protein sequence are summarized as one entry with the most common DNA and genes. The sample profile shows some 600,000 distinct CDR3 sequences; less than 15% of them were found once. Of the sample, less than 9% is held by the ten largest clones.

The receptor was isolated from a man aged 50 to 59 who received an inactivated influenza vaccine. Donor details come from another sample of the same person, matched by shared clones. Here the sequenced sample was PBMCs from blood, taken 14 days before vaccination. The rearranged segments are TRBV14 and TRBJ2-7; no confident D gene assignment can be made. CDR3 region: CASSYYGYEQYF. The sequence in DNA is TGTGCCAGTTCTTACTACGGCTACGAGCAGTACTTC.